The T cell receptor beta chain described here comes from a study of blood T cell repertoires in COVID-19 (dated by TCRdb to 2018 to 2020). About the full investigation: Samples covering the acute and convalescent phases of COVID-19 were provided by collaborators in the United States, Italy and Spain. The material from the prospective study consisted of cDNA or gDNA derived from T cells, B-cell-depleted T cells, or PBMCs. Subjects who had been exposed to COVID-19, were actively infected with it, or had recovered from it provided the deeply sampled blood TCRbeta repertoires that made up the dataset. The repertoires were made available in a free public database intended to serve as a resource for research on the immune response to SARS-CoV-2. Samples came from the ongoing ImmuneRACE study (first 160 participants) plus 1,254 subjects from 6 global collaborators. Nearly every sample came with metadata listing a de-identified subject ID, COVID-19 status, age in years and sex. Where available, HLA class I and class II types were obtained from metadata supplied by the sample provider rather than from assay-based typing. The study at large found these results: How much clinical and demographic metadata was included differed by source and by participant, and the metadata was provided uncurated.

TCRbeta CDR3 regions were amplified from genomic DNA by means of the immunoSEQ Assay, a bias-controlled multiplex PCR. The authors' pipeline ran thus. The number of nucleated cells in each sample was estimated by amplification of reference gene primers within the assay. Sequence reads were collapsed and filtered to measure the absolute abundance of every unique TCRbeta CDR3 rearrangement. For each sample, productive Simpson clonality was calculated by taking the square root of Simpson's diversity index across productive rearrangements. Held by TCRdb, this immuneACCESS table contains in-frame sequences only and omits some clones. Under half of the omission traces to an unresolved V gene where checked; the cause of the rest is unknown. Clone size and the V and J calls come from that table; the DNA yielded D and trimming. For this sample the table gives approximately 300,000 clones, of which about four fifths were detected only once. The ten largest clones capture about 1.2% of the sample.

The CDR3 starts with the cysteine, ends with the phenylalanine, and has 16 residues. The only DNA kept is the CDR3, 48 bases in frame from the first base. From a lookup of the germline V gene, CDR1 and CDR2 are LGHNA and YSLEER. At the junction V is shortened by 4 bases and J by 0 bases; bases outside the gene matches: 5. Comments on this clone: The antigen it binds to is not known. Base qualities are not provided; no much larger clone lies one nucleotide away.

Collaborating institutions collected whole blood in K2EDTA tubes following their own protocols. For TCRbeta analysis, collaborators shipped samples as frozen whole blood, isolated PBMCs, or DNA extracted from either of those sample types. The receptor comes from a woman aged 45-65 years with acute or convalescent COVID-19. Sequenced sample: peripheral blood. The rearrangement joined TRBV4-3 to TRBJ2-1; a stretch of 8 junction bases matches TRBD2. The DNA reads TGCGCCAGCAGCCGGTCGGGGGGGAGCTCCTACAATGAGCAGTTCTTC. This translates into CASSRSGGSSYNEQFF.